This passage covers 29 T cell receptor beta chains from one sample sequenced in a study of T cells in Graves' hyperthyroidism and ophthalmopathy. RNA transcripts yielded amplified TCR beta CDR3 regions. With the HTBI primer set, the TCR CDR3 went through a first round of RT-PCR. TCRdb reprocessed the multiplex PCR reads via MiXCR and lists one record per CDR3 protein. The sample includes approximately 870,000 distinct CDR3 sequences, roughly 40% seen only once; the top ten take over 8%. Material: blood. These TCRs come from a man between 18 and 29 years old with Graves' hyperthyroidism.

There are many counts of this clonotype. CDR3 in amino acids: CASSLFGYEQYF. CDR3 bases: TGTGCCAGCAGCTTATTCGGCTACGAGCAGTACTTC. This chain links TRBV7-9 with TRBJ2-7; no clear D. This CDR3 comprises 12 residues. V lost 2 bases to trimming and J lost 3 bases, with 5 bases between them. The germline CDR1 and CDR2 sequences are SEHNR and FQNEAQ (reference sequence).

The chain uses TRBV19 and TRBJ1-1; the D gene is possibly TRBD1 (6 bases). This CDR3 contains 14 residues. V lost 6 bases to trimming and J lost 3 bases, with 14 bases between them. The germline gives CDR1 LNHDA, CDR2 SQIVND (reference sequence). CDR3 bases: TGTGCCAGTAGAAACCGTCACAGGGACACTGAAGCTTTCTTT. Translating gives CASRNRHRDTEAFF. The full variable domain, completed using reference TRBV19 and TRBJ1-1, is DGGITQSPKYLFRKEGQNVTLSCEQNLNHDAMYWYRQDPGQGLRLIYYSQIVNDFQKGDIAEGYSVSREKKESFPLTVTSAQKNPTAFYLCASRNRHRDTEAFFGQGTRLTVV.

This chain joins TRBV12-3 or TRBV12-4 and TRBJ1-1; D gene ambiguous. The CDR3 consists of 15 residues. V gave up 2 bases and J gave up 0 bases, with 10 bases separating them. Written as DNA, the CDR3 is TGTGCCAGCAGTTTATACAGCGGGCTGAACACTGAAGCTTTCTTT. Its translation: CASSLYSGLNTEAFF.

J is TRBJ1-1 and V is TRBV4-1; TRBD1 is a possible D gene (6 bases). The CDR3 consists of 14 residues. CDR1 and CDR2 from the germline V gene are MGHRA and YSYEKL. The V gene lost 7 bases and the J gene lost 1 base, with 13 bases spanning the gap. CDR3 sequence (DNA): TGCGCCAGCACCCGGGGACAAGAGAACACTGAAGCTTTCTTT. This codes for CASTRGQENTEAFF.

This clonotype was seen ten or more times. The gene calls are TRBV29-1 and TRBJ1-2; the match to TRBD1 covers 7 bases. With 5 bases clipped from V and 7 bases from J, the junction kept 4 bases outside the gene matches. There are 11 residues in the CDR3. Germline V gene data show CDR1 as SQVTM and CDR2 as ANQGSEA. This CDR3 is CSVWTGSGYTF. DNA for the CDR3: TGCAGCGTTTGGACAGGATCTGGCTACACCTTC.

To note about this clonotype: It may be a read error: a sequence one base away is much more abundant. The V call is TRBV10-3, the J call TRBJ1-2, with 7 positions matching TRBD1. The CDR3 consists of 14 residues. CDR1 ENHRY and CDR2 SYGVKD come from the germline V gene. The CDR3 bases are TGTGCCACCAGTACCGCCGGGACAGTATATGGCTACACCTTC. Protein: CATSTAGTVYGYTF.

This sequence joins TRBV5-1 and TRBJ1-2; 11 nucleotides align to TRBD1. V shed 4 bases and J 4 bases; nucleotides not matched to a gene: 6. This CDR3 spans 15 amino acids. The germline gives CDR1 SGHRS, CDR2 YFSETQ. CDR3 sequence reads: CASSRGTGGSYGYTF. The CDR3 DNA sequence: TGCGCCAGCAGCCGGGGGACAGGGGGAAGCTATGGCTACACCTTC. The full variable domain, with the rest looked up from reference TRBV5-1 and TRBJ1-2, is KAGVTQTPRYLIKTRGQQVTLSCSPISGHRSVSWYQQTPGQGLQFLFEYFSETQRNKGNFPGRFSGRQFSNSRSEMNVSTLELGDSALYLCASSRGTGGSYGYTFGSGTRLTVV.

The rearrangement joins TRBV4-2 to TRBJ1-2; the D is unclear. The CDR3 is 17 amino acids. V lost 0 bases to trimming and J lost 0 bases, with 14 bases between them. CDR1 and CDR2 from the germline V gene are LGHNA and YNFKEQ. The CDR3 nucleotides read TGTGCCAGCAGCCAAGATAGTGGAGCAGTAGCTAACTATGGCTACACCTTC. As protein: CASSQDSGAVANYGYTF.

In its sample, this clonotype was seen a few times. This chain connects TRBV18 to TRBJ2-7, with D possibly called TRBD1 or TRBD2 (5 bases each). Germline CDR1 and CDR2: KGHSH and LQKENI. Trimming pared 3 bases from V and 2 bases from J, leaving 11 bases between. The CDR3 has 14 residues. The CDR3 region is CASSPRDGAYEQYF. The CDR3, as DNA: TGTGCCAGCTCACCGAGGGACGGAGCCTACGAGCAGTACTTC.

Concerning this clonotype itself: A much bigger clone sits one base away, suggesting this may be a read error. No conserved phenylalanine or tryptophan is present at the end of the CDR3, so a read error is the likely explanation. This chain uses TRBV9 with TRBJ2-2; 7 bases agree with TRBD1. This CDR3 is 13 amino acids long. J gave up 4 bases and V 7 bases, and 4 bases lay outside the gene matches. The germline gives CDR1 SGDLS, CDR2 YYNGEE. CDR3 nucleotides: TGTGCCAGCGGGACAGACCGCACCGGGGAGCTGTTTTCT. Encoded protein: CASGTDRTGELFS.

V and J are TRBV7-2 and TRBJ2-5; 7 bases are shared with TRBD2. CDR1 and CDR2 from the germline V gene are SGHTA and FQGNSA. The CDR3 spans 16 residues. V lost 3 bases to trimming and J lost 5 bases; unmatched junction nucleotides: 12. The CDR3 region is CASSFLPAAGVETQYF. CDR3 sequence (DNA): TGTGCCAGCAGCTTCCTCCCCGCTGCGGGGGTGGAGACCCAGTACTTC.

This clonotype was seen a few times. V usage is TRBV24-1 and J usage is TRBJ1-4; D is uncertain. CDR3 length: 16 amino acids. Trimming pared 2 bases from V and 0 bases from J, leaving 9 bases between. Per germline, CDR1 KGHDR and CDR2 SFDVKD. This chain's CDR3 is CATSDSRQATNEKLFF. For the CDR3, the DNA is TGTGCCACCAGTGATTCCAGACAAGCAACTAATGAAAAACTGTTTTTT.

The CDR3 region has the DNA TGTGCCAGCCTCGGGTTGGGCGGCGAGCAGTACTTC. This sequence encodes CASLGLGGEQYF. The chain employs TRBV25-1 and TRBJ2-7; D not resolved. The V end lost 8 bases, the J end lost 6 bases, and 14 bases lay between the germline ends. The germline V gene encodes CDR1 MGHDK and CDR2 SYGVNS. This CDR3 comprises 12 residues.

This clonotype occurred a few times. The CDR3 loop reads CASIRARQAKNTEAFF. The CDR3 coding sequence is TGTGCCAGCATCAGGGCCCGACAGGCAAAGAACACTGAAGCTTTCTTT. V and J are TRBV2 and TRBJ1-1, with D possibly matching TRBD1 (6 bases). Trimming left V 7 bases short and J 1 base short, with 19 bases between. The CDR3 is 16 amino acids. Germline V gene lookup returns CDR1 SNHLY and CDR2 FYNNEI.

CDR3: CASSLSGRSEETQYF. Written as DNA, the CDR3 is TGTGCCAGCAGCCTCTCCGGGCGGTCCGAAGAGACCCAGTACTTC. V and J are TRBV7-3 and TRBJ2-5, with no clear D. This CDR3 comprises 15 residues. Trimming removed 5 bases from V and 3 bases from J, with 16 bases in between. The V gene's germline CDR1 is SGHTA and CDR2 FQGTGA.

DNA for the CDR3: TGCAGTGCCATACAGGGTCCAAGTGATTCACCCCTCCACTTT. Amino acid sequence: CSAIQGPSDSPLHF. V gene TRBV20-1 combines with J gene TRBJ1-6, with a possible D match to TRBD1 (6 bases). The ends were cut back, 6 bases at V and 8 bases at J, with 17 bases in the middle. The CDR3 extends over 14 amino acids. The germline gives CDR1 DFQATT, CDR2 SNEGSKA (reference sequence).

This chain's CDR3 is CASTDTANREKLFF. Here the CDR3 DNA reads TGTGCCAGCACAGACACGGCCAACCGTGAAAAACTGTTTTTT. This sequence joins TRBV6-1 and TRBJ1-4, with no clear D. Trimming left V 7 bases short and J 7 bases short, with 16 bases between. The CDR3 runs to 14 residues. Germline CDR1 MNHNS, CDR2 SASEGT.

This clonotype was seen a few times. J is TRBJ2-2 and V is TRBV24-1; D possibly corresponds to TRBD1 (6 bases). Trimming stripped 2 bases from V and 0 bases from J, with 9 bases between. From germline, CDR1 is KGHDR and CDR2 SFDVKD. The CDR3 runs to 16 residues. This chain's CDR3 is CATSDSGHSNTGELFF. CDR3 bases: TGTGCCACCAGTGATTCGGGACACTCGAACACCGGGGAGCTGTTTTTT.

This chain connects TRBV10-1 to TRBJ2-7; TRBD2 matches 11 bases. CDR3 size: 16 residues. The germline V gene encodes CDR1 WNHNN and CDR2 SYGVQD (reference sequence). The V and J ends lost 8 bases and 5 bases, in that order; junction bases with no gene match: 14. CDR3: CASLLGTSGTLHEQYF. The CDR3 region has the DNA TGCGCCAGCCTACTCGGGACTAGCGGCACCCTCCACGAGCAGTACTTC.

With respect to this clonotype: At one of its ends the junction is not consistent with the germline gene, which may arise from a read error. The J gene is TRBJ2-5, the V gene TRBV10-3, with no clear D. Per germline, CDR1 ENHRY and CDR2 SYGVKD. CDR3 size: 15 residues. The CDR3 bases are TGTGCCAGCAGTTACCGAGGATTACTACAAGAGACCCAGTACTTC. Protein: CASSYRGLLQETQYF.

This clonotype has more than one count but fewer than ten. The chain uses TRBV19 and TRBJ1-5, with D possibly matching TRBD1 (6 bases). The CDR3 contains 15 residues. Trimming cost V 8 bases and J 2 bases, with 16 bases left between them. Germline loops: CDR1 LNHDA, CDR2 SQIVND (reference sequence). The CDR3 loop is CASGGVGAGNQPQHF. CDR3 sequence (DNA): TGTGCCAGTGGAGGAGTGGGGGCTGGCAATCAGCCCCAGCATTTT.

This rearrangement joins TRBV2 to TRBJ1-6; 8 bases match TRBD1. The germline CDR1 and CDR2 sequences are SNHLY and FYNNEI. This CDR3 region has 14 residues. The junction had 2 bases not matched to a gene; V was cut back by 4 bases and J by 6 bases. CDR3 sequence reads: CASSGTGINSPLHF. The CDR3 DNA sequence: TGTGCCAGCAGTGGGACAGGGATTAATTCACCCCTCCACTTT.

The chain joins TRBV29-1 to TRBJ2-3, with 7 bases identical to TRBD1. This CDR3 region has 14 residues. The trim removed 8 bases at V and 3 bases at J, leaving 11 bases unmatched. From germline, CDR1 is SQVTM and CDR2 ANQGSEA. As DNA, the CDR3 is TGCAGCACGAACAGGGGCGGGCGGACAGATACGCAGTATTTT. The encoded protein is CSTNRGGRTDTQYF.

The rearrangement uses TRBV9 and TRBJ1-2; the D gene is possibly TRBD1 (5 bases). In germline, CDR1 is SGDLS, CDR2 YYNGEE. The CDR3 is 15 amino acids. The V end lost 5 bases, the J end lost 3 bases, and 17 bases lay between the germline ends. As DNA, the CDR3 is TGTGCCAGCAGTTACTCCCCCAGACAGTACTATGGCTACACCTTC. Residues: CASSYSPRQYYGYTF.

This clonotype was seen a few times. A much larger clone sits a single nucleotide away, making a read error possible. The chain has TRBV6-1 and TRBJ1-1; unclear D gene. V lost 2 bases and J lost 0, with 4 bases in between. This CDR3 region has 13 residues. Germline assignment: CDR1 MNHNS and CDR2 SASEGT. The CDR3 coding sequence is TGTGCCAGCAGTGAAATGGTGAACACTGAAGCTTTCTTT. As protein: CASSEMVNTEAFF.

V is TRBV2 and J is TRBJ1-3; D gene uncertain. CDR1 SNHLY and CDR2 FYNNEI come from the germline V gene. This CDR3 region has 14 residues. V was cut by 9 bases and J by 8 bases, with 20 bases left in between. CDR3 sequence (DNA): TGTGCCAGGGATGGGAATCCCTATGGCTACACCATATATTTT. It specifies CARDGNPYGYTIYF.

The J gene is TRBJ1-5, the V gene TRBV4-2, with TRBD1 matching 7 bases. The germline V gene has CDR1 LGHNA and CDR2 YNFKEQ. This CDR3 is built from 16 residues. V dropped 0 bases and J dropped 6; count of bases not matched to a gene: 8. CDR3 nucleotide sequence: TGTGCCAGCAGCCAAGATACGGCGACAGGGTTTCAGCCCCAGCATTTT. Translated, it gives CASSQDTATGFQPQHF.

This clonotype turned up a few times. The chain carries TRBV7-6 and TRBJ2-2; a possible D gene is TRBD1 (5 bases). Trimming shortened V by 1 base and J by 0 bases, and 9 bases separated the two germline ends. There are 16 residues in the CDR3. In germline, CDR1 is SGHVS, CDR2 FNYEAQ. The CDR3 nucleotides are TGTGCCAGCAGCTTAGTTACAGGAGCGAACACCGGGGAGCTGTTTTTT. This codes for CASSLVTGANTGELFF.

In its sample, this clonotype was seen a few times. The CDR3 bases are TGTGCCAGCAGCTTAGTGTCAGGCGGCACTTTCTTT. Translated: CASSLVSGGTFF. The rearrangement joins TRBV11-2 to TRBJ1-1; D gene unclear. V dropped 1 base and J dropped 12 bases, with 12 bases sitting between them. The CDR3 consists of 12 residues. Germline CDR1 reads SGHAT; CDR2 reads FQNNGV.